One T cell receptor beta chain is described in this entry. The data were taken from a study of blood T cell repertoires in COVID-19. The repertoire was sequenced with immunoSEQ multiplex PCR; TCRdb's copy has only in-frame clones and lacks some. The profile shows 200,000 to 250,000 clones, 75% to 85% of them singletons. The germline V gene has CDR1 SGDLS and CDR2 YYNGEE. Trimming removed 3 bases from V and 9 bases from J, with 10 bases in between. There are 13 residues in the CDR3. Sequencing input: peripheral blood. This TCR was sampled from a man between 45 and 60 years old with active or convalescent COVID-19. This chain connects TRBV9 to TRBJ1-6; D uncertain. The CDR3 sequence is CASSGGGSSPLHF. Here the CDR3 DNA reads TGTGCCAGCAGCGGGGGAGGGAGTTCACCCCTCCACTTT. The variable domain in full, with the rest retrieved from reference TRBV9 and TRBJ1-6, is DSGVTQTPKHLITATGQRVTLRCSPRSGDLSVYWYQQSLDQGLQFLIQYYNGEERAKGNILERFSAQQFPDLHSELNLSSLELGDSALYFCASSGGGSSPLHFGNGTRLTVT.